These T cell receptor beta chains were read from a single sample in a study of T cells in Graves' hyperthyroidism and ophthalmopathy. TCRdb ran MiXCR on the multiplex PCR reads and lists one entry per CDR3 protein. This table has 610,000 or so distinct CDR3 sequences, 46% appearing once. The specimen was peripheral blood or thyroid tissue (not recorded which). The source of these receptors is a woman between 18 and 30 years old with Graves' hyperthyroidism. The CDR3 runs from the conserved cysteine through the conserved F or W. The D gene is left open where the match is weak. Expanded clones get a size class; other rows say once, few or many, or leave the size out.

clone_size	j_call	v_call	d_call	cdr3_aa	cdr3_nt
many	TRBJ1-6	TRBV4-3	-	CASSQDLSFSPLHF	TGCGCCAGCAGCCAAGATCTATCGTTCTCACCCCTCCACTTT
-	TRBJ2-3	TRBV9	-	CASKGGALTDTQYF	TGTGCCAGCAAGGGCGGGGCACTCACAGATACGCAGTATTTT
-	TRBJ2-7	TRBV2	-	CAPDGRSSYEQYF	TGTGCTCCCGACGGCAGGAGCTCCTACGAGCAGTACTTC
few	TRBJ2-7	TRBV6-6	TRBD1	CASSYSREGSDRGSYEQYF	TGTGCCAGCAGTTACTCGAGGGAGGGGTCGGACAGGGGCTCCTACGAGCAGTACTTC
few	TRBJ2-7	TRBV5-8	-	CASSSGPSVGDEQYF	TGTGCCAGCAGCTCGGGCCCCAGCGTTGGGGACGAGCAGTACTTC
-	TRBJ1-5	TRBV29-1	-	CSLPGGPQHF	TGCAGCCTGCCTGGCGGACCCCAGCATTTT
many	TRBJ2-7	TRBV20-1	TRBD1	CSATRQGSHEQYF	TGCAGTGCTACTCGACAGGGGTCCCACGAGCAGTACTTC
few	TRBJ2-5	TRBV20-1	-	CSARHSQETQYF	TGCAGTGCGAGACATAGTCAAGAGACCCAGTACTTC
-	TRBJ2-1	TRBV2	-	CASRARTGSKNMQFF	TGTGCCAGCAGAGCCAGAACCGGGTCCAAGAATATGCAGTTCTTC
many	TRBJ2-7	TRBV7-3	TRBD2	CASSLAGLAGGPYEQYF	TGTGCCAGCAGCTTAGCAGGACTAGCGGGAGGGCCCTACGAGCAGTACTTC
many	TRBJ2-7	TRBV20-1	-	CSARPSNGWEQYF	TGCAGTGCTAGACCCTCAAACGGCTGGGAGCAGTACTTC
-	TRBJ1-2	TRBV7-3	-	CASSFRGGEGYTF	TGTGCCAGCAGCTTTCGCGGGGGAGAAGGCTACACCTTC
many	TRBJ2-5	TRBV4-1	-	CASSQDADRRKTQYF	TGCGCCAGCAGCCAAGACGCTGACCGGCGGAAGACCCAGTACTTC
many	TRBJ2-7	TRBV2	TRBD2	CASSWTSGNYEQYF	TGTGCCAGCAGCTGGACTAGCGGGAACTACGAGCAGTACTTC
-	TRBJ1-2	TRBV15	TRBD1	CATSRSTGGDGYTF	TGTGCCACCAGCAGATCGACAGGGGGCGATGGCTACACCTTC
many	TRBJ2-7	TRBV7-2	-	CASSLFREQYF	TGTGCCAGCAGCTTATTCAGGGAGCAGTACTTC
many	TRBJ2-5	TRBV19	TRBD2	CASSIRLAGAAETQYF	TGTGCCAGTAGTATCAGACTAGCGGGAGCGGCGGAGACCCAGTACTTC
few	TRBJ1-2	TRBV27	TRBD1	CASRTGANYGYTF	TGTGCCAGCAGGACAGGGGCTAACTATGGCTACACCTTC
many	TRBJ2-2	TRBV20-1	TRBD1	CSASGTGGWGELFF	TGCAGTGCTTCCGGGACAGGGGGATGGGGGGAGCTGTTTTTT
many	TRBJ1-3	TRBV5-1	-	CASSVSLVNSGNTIYF	TGCGCCAGCAGCGTAAGTCTGGTGAACTCTGGAAACACCATATATTTT
once	TRBJ2-5	TRBV20-1	TRBD2	CSARVAGVETQYF	TGCAGTGCTAGGGTAGCGGGAGTTGAGACCCAGTACTTC
-	TRBJ1-1	TRBV25-1	-	CATKGSMNTEAFF	TGTGCTACCAAAGGCAGCATGAACACTGAAGCTTTCTTT
-	TRBJ2-2	TRBV7-2	-	CASSLGTVGGSGTGELFF	TGTGCCAGCAGCCTTGGGACAGTTGGCGGGAGTGGAACCGGGGAGCTGTTTTTT
many	TRBJ2-7	TRBV20-1	-	CSARLPRRDEQYF	TGCAGTGCTAGACTCCCCCGACGCGACGAGCAGTACTTC
-	TRBJ2-7	TRBV6-5	TRBD2	CASSDSVGLAGRSEQYF	TGTGCCTCGAGCGACAGTGTTGGACTAGCGGGAAGAAGCGAGCAGTACTTC
many	TRBJ2-7	TRBV4-3	-	CASSQDRGPYEQYF	TGCGCCAGCAGCCAAGATAGGGGACCCTACGAGCAGTACTTC
many	TRBJ1-2	TRBV6-5	TRBD1	CASSQISTGVGYTF	TGTGCCAGCAGCCAGATTTCGACAGGGGTCGGCTACACCTTC
-	TRBJ1-4	TRBV20-1	-	CSAAGKEKLFF	TGCAGTGCTGCAGGGAAGGAAAAACTGTTCTTT
-	TRBJ2-5	TRBV20-1	-	CSARVTVPRDSQYF	TGCAGTGCTAGAGTAACTGTCCCGAGAGATTCCCAGTACTTC
-	TRBJ2-6	TRBV7-2	-	CASSSEGVWANVLTF	TGTGCCAGCAGCTCTGAGGGGGTTTGGGCCAACGTCCTGACTTTC
-	TRBJ1-1	TRBV24-1	-	CATSDLAGGPIDTEAFF	TGTGCCACCAGTGATTTAGCGGGAGGGCCCATCGACACTGAAGCTTTCTTT
-	TRBJ2-5	TRBV12-3/TRBV12-4	-	CASSPAGPPSETQYF	TGTGCCAGCAGTCCGGCGGGGCCCCCCTCCGAGACCCAGTACTTC
many	TRBJ1-5	TRBV12-3/TRBV12-4	-	CASSSRYVFGPSHPQHF	TGTGCCAGCAGTTCCCGGTATGTATTCGGCCCAAGTCATCCCCAGCATTTT
-	TRBJ1-1	TRBV15	-	CATSSGRGQGSEAFF	TGTGCCACCAGCAGCGGCAGGGGACAAGGCTCTGAAGCTTTCTTT
-	TRBJ2-5	TRBV4-2	-	CASSQFAGASGATGETQYF	TGTGCCAGCAGCCAATTCGCAGGGGCTAGCGGAGCCACCGGGGAGACCCAGTACTTC
-	TRBJ1-5	TRBV7-9	TRBD1	CASSLRAGGKDIVYEHF	TGTGCCAGCAGCTTAAGGGCAGGGGGGAAGGATATCGTCTACGAGCATTTT
once	TRBJ1-2	TRBV5-1	TRBD1	CASSSDRSGYTF	TGCGCCAGCAGCTCGGACAGGTCTGGCTACACCTTC
many	TRBJ2-7	TRBV29-1	-	CSVEDSQGGEQYF	TGCAGCGTTGAAGACAGCCAAGGTGGCGAGCAGTACTTC
many	TRBJ2-5	TRBV4-1	-	CASSHAPASDLYQETQYF	TGCGCCAGCAGCCACGCCCCCGCTAGCGACCTGTACCAAGAGACCCAGTACTTC
many	TRBJ1-6	TRBV11-3	TRBD1	CASSLVTGGNSPLHF	TGTGCCAGCAGCTTAGTGACAGGGGGAAATTCACCCCTCCACTTT
-	TRBJ2-1	TRBV12-3/TRBV12-4	TRBD2	CASSGLAGGTFF	TGTGCCAGCAGTGGACTAGCGGGAGGGACGTTCTTC
-	TRBJ2-3	TRBV15	-	CATSRTLDTQYF	TGTGCCACCAGCCGGACTTTAGATACGCAGTATTTT
-	TRBJ2-5	TRBV4-2	-	CASSQVRVGETQYF	TGTGCCAGCAGCCAAGTTAGGGTGGGGGAGACCCAGTACTTC
few	TRBJ2-5	TRBV7-3	-	CASSFGTPETQYF	TGTGCCAGCAGCTTTGGGACACCGGAGACCCAGTACTTC
-	TRBJ2-1	TRBV7-2	-	CASSQDYDEQFF	TGTGCCAGCAGCCAAGACTACGATGAGCAGTTCTTC